The 25 T cell receptor beta chains below were found in one sample sequenced in a study of blood T cell repertoires in COVID-19. The assay was immunoSEQ multiplex PCR, and TCRdb's table has in-frame clones only and misses some. The sample lists about 430,000 clones; about 88% were seen once. Sequencing used PBMCs or T cells enriched from blood (not recorded which). These receptors came from a woman aged 18 to 35 who had been exposed to COVID-19.

This clone was detected only a few times. The chain links TRBV6-5 to TRBJ1-5; 8 bases align to TRBD1. CDR1 and CDR2 from the germline V gene are MNHEY and SVGAGI. The CDR3 is made up of 13 amino acids. Trimming took 8 bases from V and 7 from J; bases not matched to a gene: 7. CDR3 nucleotide sequence: TGTGCCAGCTGGACAGGGTTCGGGCAGCCCCAGCATTTT. Translation gives CASWTGFGQPQHF.

Written as DNA, the CDR3 is TGTGCCAGTATCGGGCTAGCGGGGACCGAGCAGTACTTC. This encodes CASIGLAGTEQYF. The chain carries TRBV19 and TRBJ2-7; 9 nucleotides agree with TRBD2. J gave up 6 bases and V 7 bases, and 7 bases lay outside the gene matches. The CDR3 length is 13 residues. Germline V CDR1 and CDR2: LNHDA, SQIVND (reference sequence). Variable domain in full (rest from reference TRBV19 and TRBJ2-7): DGGITQSPKYLFRKEGQNVTLSCEQNLNHDAMYWYRQDPGQGLRLIYYSQIVNDFQKGDIAEGYSVSREKKESFPLTVTSAQKNPTAFYLCASIGLAGTEQYFGPGTRLTVT.

The chain recombines TRBV18 with TRBJ1-5, with 10 bases lining up with TRBD1. Germline-derived CDR1 and CDR2 are KGHSH and LQKENI. V lost 6 bases, J lost 8 bases, and 13 bases stayed unmatched. The CDR3 is made up of 16 amino acids. CDR3 nucleotides: TGTGCCAGCTCGGGGGCACCCGGGACAGGGGAGAAGCCCCAGCATTTT. Encoded protein: CASSGAPGTGEKPQHF.

The gene calls are TRBV11-3 and TRBJ1-1; D ambiguous. Germline CDR1 reads SGHNT; CDR2 reads YENEEA. Trimming cost V 0 bases and J 11 bases, with 10 bases left between them. CDR3 length equals 12 residues. CDR3 residues: CASSLDSGRAFF. The CDR3 DNA sequence: TGTGCCAGCAGCTTAGATTCGGGAAGGGCTTTCTTT.

The CDR3 DNA follows: TGTGCCAGCTCACTGAGCGGGGTCTACAATGAGCAGTTCTTC. Protein product: CASSLSGVYNEQFF. The chain employs TRBV18 and TRBJ2-1; 7 nucleotides match TRBD2. The CDR3 has 14 residues. Trimming at V came to 4 bases and at J to 3 bases, leaving 3 bases not matched to a gene. CDR1 and CDR2 from the germline V gene are KGHSH and LQKENI.

The V call is TRBV11-3, the J call TRBJ2-1; D is perhaps TRBD2 (6 bases). The CDR3 is 17 residues long. Looked up from germline, CDR1 is SGHNT and CDR2 is YENEEA. The V gene lost 5 bases and the J gene lost 0 bases, with 17 bases spanning the gap. The CDR3 bases are TGTGCCAGCAGCCTAGCCCCGACTAGGAGCTCCTACAATGAGCAGTTCTTC. This codes for CASSLAPTRSSYNEQFF.

The rearrangement joins TRBV2 to TRBJ2-4; TRBD1 matches at 7 bases. This CDR3 spans 15 amino acids. Germline V lookup: CDR1 SNHLY, CDR2 FYNNEI. After removal of 6 bases from V and 0 bases from J, the junction contained 5 bases not matched to a gene. CDR3 amino acids: CASRPGTVAKNIQYF. The DNA for the CDR3 is TGTGCCAGCAGACCCGGGACAGTAGCCAAAAACATTCAGTACTTC.

This CDR3 is CASSSAGTGQYTIYF. The CDR3 DNA reads as TGTGCCAGCAGTTCCGCCGGGACAGGGCAGTACACCATATATTTT. The V gene is TRBV6-5, the J gene TRBJ1-3; 9 bases are a match to TRBD1. Germline trimming cut 4 bases from V and 8 bases from J; bases unmatched to any gene: 9. CDR1 and CDR2 (germline): MNHEY, SVGAGI. This CDR3 has 15 amino acids.

In this sample, this clone turned up a few times. The rearrangement joins TRBV9 to TRBJ1-6; D gene unclear. The CDR3 contains 16 residues. V lost 4 bases and J lost 0, with 11 bases in between. Germline assignment: CDR1 SGDLS and CDR2 YYNGEE. The CDR3 region is CASSSRPGSYNSPLHF. The CDR3 nucleotides read TGTGCCAGCAGCTCGCGGCCGGGCTCCTATAATTCACCCCTCCACTTT.

The chain joins TRBV21-1 to TRBJ2-7; TRBD1, the table's D call, lacks a check against the DNA. TRBV21-1 is a documented pseudogene. This CDR3 spans 20 amino acids. CDR3 in DNA: TGTGCCAGCAGCAAAATAGGGGCGGGACAGGGAACCCCAACCGACTACGAGCAGTACTTC. Residues: CASSKIGAGQGTPTDYEQYF.

The chain employs TRBV19 and TRBJ1-5, with unresolved D. The CDR3 length is 12 residues. V gave up 3 bases and J gave up 2 bases, with 2 bases separating them. Germline V gene data show CDR1 as LNHDA and CDR2 as SQIVND (reference sequence). CDR3 DNA: TGTGCCAGTAGTATCGGCAATCAGCCCCAGCATTTT. It specifies CASSIGNQPQHF.

The chain combines TRBV7-2 with TRBJ1-4; maybe TRBD1 (6 bases). Germline values: CDR1 SGHTA, CDR2 FQGNSA. This CDR3 spans 15 amino acids. V dropped 1 base and J dropped 7 bases, with 13 bases sitting between them. CDR3 amino acids: CASSLVQGSFEKLFF. The CDR3 region has the DNA TGTGCCAGCAGCTTAGTACAGGGTAGTTTTGAAAAACTGTTTTTT.

The J gene is TRBJ2-6, the V gene TRBV10-1, with 10 bases identical to TRBD1. Trimming cost V 9 bases and J 1 base; bases outside gene matches: 15. CDR3 size: 19 residues. Germline loops: CDR1 WNHNN, CDR2 SYGVQD (reference sequence). The CDR3 DNA sequence: TGCGCCAGTCCGGGACAGGGGTCCTCCTTAGAGTCTGGGGCCAACGTCCTGACTTTC. Its translation: CASPGQGSSLESGANVLTF.

The chain uses TRBV28 and TRBJ1-2; 9 nucleotides line up with TRBD1. Germline values: CDR1 MDHEN, CDR2 SYDVKM. The CDR3 has 16 residues. Unmatched junction bases numbered 13, after V lost 4 bases and J lost 7 bases. CDR3 residues: CASSSYPQGAAAGYTF. Here the CDR3 DNA reads TGTGCCAGCAGTTCATACCCACAGGGGGCGGCGGCTGGCTACACCTTC.

The chain couples TRBV7-2 to TRBJ2-1, with 9 bases matching TRBD2. V shed 4 bases, J shed 2 bases, and the junction held 12 bases outside the gene matches. The CDR3 length is 18 residues. CDR1 is SGHTA and CDR2 is FQGNSA in the germline V gene. Written as DNA, the CDR3 is TGTGCCAGCAGCTCTCCTTGGGTAAGCGGGGGGACCTACAATGAGCAGTTCTTC. This translates into CASSSPWVSGGTYNEQFF.

This clone was counted once. V gene TRBV19 combines with J gene TRBJ2-1, with 13 nucleotides matching TRBD2. Germline V gene data show CDR1 as LNHDA and CDR2 as SQIVND (reference sequence). The CDR3 spans 17 residues. J was trimmed by 7 bases and V by 2 bases; bases with no gene match: 8. The CDR3 sequence is CASSIQPGTSGANEQFF. The CDR3 coding sequence is TGTGCCAGTAGTATACAGCCGGGGACTAGCGGGGCAAATGAGCAGTTCTTC. Combining the CDR3 with reference TRBV19 and TRBJ2-1 gives the whole variable domain DGGITQSPKYLFRKEGQNVTLSCEQNLNHDAMYWYRQDPGQGLRLIYYSQIVNDFQKGDIAEGYSVSREKKESFPLTVTSAQKNPTAFYLCASSIQPGTSGANEQFFGPGTRLTVL.

This chain joins TRBV15 and TRBJ2-7, with a weak D call TRBD1 (5 bases). The ends were cut back, 4 bases at V and 5 bases at J, with 15 bases in the middle. Germline V gene sequence: CDR1 LNHNV, CDR2 YYDKDF (reference sequence). The length of the CDR3 is 14 residues. The CDR3 DNA reads TGTGCCACCAGCAAGGACAACGGGCTCCACGAGCAGTACTTC. It codes for CATSKDNGLHEQYF.

DNA of the CDR3: TGTGCCAGCAGCTTTTTAGCGGGAGGGAAGAATGAGCAGTTCTTC. This codes for CASSFLAGGKNEQFF. V is TRBV5-6 and J is TRBJ2-1; 11 nucleotides line up with TRBD2. Germline CDR1 reads SGHDT; CDR2 reads YYEEEE. The CDR3 length is 15 residues. V dropped 2 bases and J dropped 7; count of bases not matched to a gene: 5.

This chain uses TRBV5-1 with TRBJ1-2, with 8 bases fitting TRBD1. V shed 4 bases, J shed 2 bases, and the junction held 7 bases outside the gene matches. The CDR3 contains 15 residues. The germline CDR1 and CDR2 sequences are SGHRS and YFSETQ. CDR3 sequence reads: CASSRTGRENYGYTF. The CDR3 region has the DNA TGCGCCAGCAGCAGGACAGGGCGGGAGAACTATGGCTACACCTTC.

The chain has TRBV29-1 and TRBJ1-2; 8 nucleotides line up with TRBD1. In germline, CDR1 is SQVTM, CDR2 ANQGSEA. The J segment lost 8 bases and the V segment lost 3 bases, leaving 17 bases of the junction unmatched. The CDR3 has 16 residues. In nucleotides, the CDR3 is TGCAGCGTTGATGCCCCCGCGCAGGGGGCATCTTGGGGCTACACCTTC. This encodes CSVDAPAQGASWGYTF.

The chain has TRBV27 and TRBJ1-5; D call uncertain. CDR3 length: 14 amino acids. Between the trimmed V and J ends, which lost 4 bases and 2 bases, there was a span of 9 bases. Per the germline V gene, CDR1 is MNHEY and CDR2 is SMNVEV (reference sequence). The CDR3 sequence is CASSSGEGNQPQHF. CDR3 DNA sequence: TGTGCCAGCAGTTCCGGAGAGGGCAATCAGCCCCAGCATTTT.

The chain couples TRBV27 to TRBJ1-5; TRBD1 matches 8 bases. Germline CDR1 MNHEY, CDR2 SMNVEV (reference sequence). After removal of 8 bases from V and 6 bases from J, the junction contained 9 bases not matched to a gene. This CDR3 region has 14 residues. The CDR3 here is CASGIGQGAQPQHF. The CDR3 nucleotides are TGTGCCAGCGGGATTGGACAGGGTGCTCAGCCCCAGCATTTT.

The genes are TRBV29-1 and TRBJ2-7; the D gene is possibly TRBD2 (5 bases). The CDR3 sequence is 12 residues long. V lost 0 bases and J lost 5, with 8 bases in between. CDR1 and CDR2 from the germline V gene are SQVTM and ANQGSEA. The CDR3 sequence is CSVEDTGNEQYF. Written as DNA, the CDR3 is TGCAGCGTTGAAGATACGGGGAACGAGCAGTACTTC.

The chain has TRBV5-6 and TRBJ2-1; D might be TRBD2 (5 bases). Trimming left V 4 bases short and J 2 bases short, with 22 bases between. The V gene's germline CDR1 is SGHDT and CDR2 YYEEEE. CDR3 length: 18 amino acids. The CDR3 loop reads CASSPLGLGGLTYNEQFF. CDR3 bases: TGTGCCAGCAGCCCACTTGGACTCGGAGGATTAACCTACAATGAGCAGTTCTTC.

The count of this clone is one. The V gene is TRBV4-1, the J gene TRBJ1-2; TRBD1 matches 7 bases. J gave up 0 bases and V 5 bases, and 6 bases lay outside the gene matches. This CDR3 comprises 15 residues. The germline V gene encodes CDR1 MGHRA and CDR2 YSYEKL. The CDR3 loop reads CASSKGDSPNYGYTF. CDR3 nucleotide sequence: TGCGCCAGCAGCAAAGGGGACAGCCCTAACTATGGCTACACCTTC.